This TCR beta chain was recovered during a study of a mutant IDH1 vaccine in newly diagnosed glioma. Time point meaning: baseline, week 1 (first vaccination visit). The treatment: pre-vaccination baseline after standard-of-care therapy. The repertoire was sequenced with immunoSEQ multiplex PCR; TCRdb's copy has only in-frame clones and lacks some. Among fewer than 50,000 clones, 75% to 85% were seen once, and the ten largest hold 9% to 10%. The CDR3 sequence is 14 residues long. Germline values: CDR1 SGHNT, CDR2 YYREEE (reference sequence). V dropped 4 bases and J dropped 2 bases, with 12 bases sitting between them. Findings and limits, study-wide: Vaccine-induced immune responses occurred in 93.3% of patients.

On this clone itself: As yet, its antigen is unknown.

Here the sequenced sample was PBMCs, taken from a glioma patient treated with radiotherapy, temozolomide or both. V gene TRBV5-4 combines with J gene TRBJ2-5; D might be TRBD2 (5 bases). This TCR was sampled from a man aged 35-49 years with glioma. Some clones in this sample may be carry-over from other donors' samples. The CDR3 nucleotides are TGTGCCAGCAGCCCCGGAGGCTTGCAAGAGACCCAGTACTTC. This sequence encodes CASSPGGLQETQYF.